The 24 T cell receptor beta chains below all came from one sample that was sequenced in a study of memory CD4+ T cells and cytomegalovirus serostatus. Single viable CD3+CD4+CD8-CD45RO+ cells were sorted as the memory CD4+ T cells. Method: immunoSEQ multiplex PCR; TCRdb's copy keeps in-frame clones and lacks some. Of tens of thousands of clones in the sample, over 60% were seen once. Sample: memory CD4+ T cells from blood. These receptors all stem from an adult in good health and CMV-seropositive.

The V call is TRBV19, the J call TRBJ2-1, with 8 bases matching TRBD2. Trimming cost V 5 bases and J 8 bases; bases outside gene matches: 8. CDR1 and CDR2 (germline): LNHDA, SQIVND (reference sequence). The CDR3 length is 14 residues. In DNA, the CDR3 is TGTGCCAGTAGTTCCAGCGGGAGCAGCGATGAGCAGTTCTTC. The encoded protein is CASSSSGSSDEQFF.

This chain connects TRBV30 to TRBJ2-5; D may be TRBD1 (5 bases). Germline-derived CDR1 and CDR2 are GTSNPN and SVGIG (reference sequence). Trimming took off 3 bases at V and 1 base at J, with 21 bases between the two ends. This CDR3 region has 17 residues. CDR3 sequence reads: CAWSRKEGGHGQETQYF. The CDR3 bases are TGTGCCTGGAGCCGGAAGGAAGGCGGACATGGCCAAGAGACCCAGTACTTC.

The V gene is TRBV7-2, the J gene TRBJ2-5, with TRBD1 matching 11 bases. The CDR3 loop spans 15 amino acids. Germline CDR1 and CDR2: SGHTA and FQGNSA. After removal of 4 bases from V and 2 bases from J, the junction contained 3 bases not matched to a gene. This chain's CDR3 is CASSWTGGGQETQYF. In DNA, the CDR3 is TGTGCCAGCAGCTGGACAGGGGGCGGGCAAGAGACCCAGTACTTC.

The V gene is TRBV6-5, the J gene TRBJ1-4, with D tentatively TRBD1 (6 bases). CDR3 length: 15 amino acids. The V gene's germline CDR1 is MNHEY and CDR2 SVGAGI. Trimming removed 9 bases at V and 0 bases at J, with 14 bases between. CDR3 DNA: TGTGCCAGTGCGAGGGGGGCCTCAACTAATGAAAAACTGTTTTTT. Encoded protein: CASARGASTNEKLFF.

V gene TRBV15 combines with J gene TRBJ1-6, with D possibly TRBD1 on 6 matching bases. The CDR3 runs 16 residues. Germline assignment: CDR1 LNHNV and CDR2 YYDKDF (reference sequence). V was pared by 3 bases and J by 0 bases, with 9 bases between. This CDR3 is CATSSLGGSYNSPLHF. In DNA, the CDR3 is TGTGCCACCAGCAGCCTAGGGGGCTCCTATAATTCACCCCTCCACTTT.

The V and J genes are TRBV5-1 and TRBJ2-3; tentatively, D is TRBD2 (5 bases). The germline V gene encodes CDR1 SGHRS and CDR2 YFSETQ. The CDR3 spans 15 residues. Trimming removed 0 bases at V and 5 bases at J, with 13 bases between. This CDR3 reads CASSLDSADLDTQYF. The CDR3 nucleotides read TGCGCCAGCAGCTTGGATTCAGCGGACCTAGATACGCAGTATTTT.

V usage is TRBV6-1 and J usage is TRBJ1-3; a weak D match, TRBD1 (5 bases). The CDR3 spans 15 residues. Trimming left V 5 bases short and J 4 bases short, with 15 bases between. Germline V lookup: CDR1 MNHNS, CDR2 SASEGT. For the CDR3, the DNA is TGTGCCAGCAGTCCAAGCGGGGGGATAGGAAACACCATATATTTT. Translating it yields CASSPSGGIGNTIYF.

The V call is TRBV15, the J call TRBJ1-5; 8 bases are shared with TRBD1. Germline loops: CDR1 LNHNV, CDR2 YYDKDF (reference sequence). The CDR3 runs to 14 residues. The V gene end was trimmed by 5 bases and the J gene end by 7 bases; junction bases not matched to a gene: 7. The CDR3 sequence: CATSERTGSQPQHF. The CDR3 DNA reads TGTGCCACCAGCGAGCGGACAGGGTCGCAGCCCCAGCATTTT.

This chain connects TRBV7-9 to TRBJ2-5, with D perhaps being TRBD1 or TRBD2 (6 bases each). This CDR3 is built from 15 residues. V lost 5 bases and J lost 5, with 18 bases in between. CDR1 and CDR2 (germline): SEHNR, FQNEAQ (reference sequence). CDR3 coding DNA: TGTGCCAGCAGCACCGGGAGCCGTGGGGGCGAGACCCAGTACTTC. Translated, it gives CASSTGSRGGETQYF. Full variable domain (rest looked up from reference TRBV7-9 and TRBJ2-5): DTGVSQNPRHKITKRGQNVTFRCDPISEHNRLYWYRQTLGQGPEFLTYFQNEAQLEKSRLLSDRFSAERPKGSFSTLEIQRTEQGDSAMYLCASSTGSRGGETQYFGPGTRLLVL.

V is TRBV4-1 and J is TRBJ1-2, with D possibly matching TRBD1 (5 bases). The germline V gene has CDR1 MGHRA and CDR2 YSYEKL. The V end lost 5 bases, the J end lost 4 bases, and 14 bases lay between the germline ends. The CDR3 totals 14 residues. The chain's CDR3 is CASSKTDRTYGYTF. The CDR3 coding sequence is TGCGCCAGCAGCAAGACAGACCGGACCTATGGCTACACCTTC.

V and J are TRBV28 and TRBJ1-6; 8 bases align to TRBD1. V lost 6 bases, J lost 7 bases, and 8 bases stayed unmatched. CDR3 length equals 15 residues. Germline loops: CDR1 MDHEN, CDR2 SYDVKM. The CDR3 here is CASSVQGASNSPLHF. DNA of the CDR3: TGTGCCAGCAGCGTGCAGGGGGCTTCAAATTCACCCCTCCACTTT.

The chain has TRBV19 and TRBJ1-1; D not resolved. Deletions cut 7 bases from V and 5 bases from J, with 14 bases between. The germline gives CDR1 LNHDA, CDR2 SQIVND (reference sequence). The CDR3 is 13 residues long. The chain's CDR3 is CASNPHRDTEAFF. The CDR3 DNA reads TGTGCCAGTAACCCTCACCGGGATACTGAAGCTTTCTTT.

This clone was detected a few times. The gene calls are TRBV18 and TRBJ2-5, with no clear D. Germline V gives CDR1 KGHSH, CDR2 LQKENI. V shed 1 base and J shed 5 bases, with 14 bases lying between them. This CDR3 comprises 15 residues. The CDR3 DNA reads TGTGCCAGCTCACCACAGACACACCCTTGGGAGACCCAGTACTTC. Its translation: CASSPQTHPWETQYF.

By its share, this clone is medium-sized. The chain has TRBV7-2 and TRBJ1-1, with TRBD1 as a possible D gene (5 bases). In germline, CDR1 is SGHTA, CDR2 FQGNSA. Trimming took off 4 bases at V and 7 bases at J, with 13 bases between the two ends. This CDR3 contains 13 residues. In DNA, the CDR3 is TGTGCCAGCAGCTCGGGACGGCATCTTGAAGCTTTCTTT. Protein: CASSSGRHLEAFF.

The rearrangement joins TRBV6-7 to TRBJ2-3; perhaps TRBD1 as D (6 bases). TRBV6-7 is an open reading frame whose function is uncertain. The CDR3 has 17 residues. V dropped 0 bases and J dropped 1 base, with 14 bases sitting between them. DNA for the CDR3: TGTGCCAGCAGTTACTCGAGAGGGACACGCGGCACAGATACGCAGTATTTT. It is translated as CASSYSRGTRGTDTQYF.

Points on this clone: Mismatch with germline at one junction end may stem from a read error. The J gene is TRBJ2-3, the V gene TRBV7-7; 7 bases are shared with TRBD1. Germline CDR1 SSHAT, CDR2 FNYEAQ (reference sequence). This CDR3 has 14 residues. The CDR3 sequence is CASSSNARGDTQYF. The CDR3, as DNA: TGTGCTAGCAGCTCAAATGCCAGGGGGGATACGCAGTATTTT.

The chain recombines TRBV30 with TRBJ1-3, with D possibly matching TRBD1 (5 bases). The germline V gene encodes CDR1 GTSNPN and CDR2 SVGIG (reference sequence). This CDR3 is 17 amino acids long. Trimming left V 0 bases short and J 4 bases short, with 19 bases between. The CDR3 region has the DNA TGTGCCTGGAGTGTACTTGGGGGAATACTCCTCGGAAACACCATATATTTT. Translation: CAWSVLGGILLGNTIYF.

V usage is TRBV28 and J usage is TRBJ2-6; D is ambiguous. Germline loops: CDR1 MDHEN, CDR2 SYDVKM. The CDR3 contains 15 residues. V was pared by 4 bases and J by 0 bases, with 7 bases between. The CDR3 sequence: CASSYPSSGANVLTF. The CDR3 nucleotides are TGTGCCAGCAGTTACCCCTCCTCTGGGGCCAACGTCCTGACTTTC.

V and J are TRBV2 and TRBJ2-5, with D tentatively TRBD2 (6 bases). V was trimmed by 3 bases and J by 5 bases, leaving 13 bases between them. Germline assignment: CDR1 SNHLY and CDR2 FYNNEI. CDR3 length equals 14 residues. CDR3 residues: CASSDRVGGETQYF. The CDR3 DNA reads TGTGCCAGCAGTGATCGGGTTGGGGGGGAGACCCAGTACTTC. The whole variable domain, remainder taken from reference TRBV2 and TRBJ2-5, is EPEVTQTPSHQVTQMGQEVILRCVPISNHLYFYWYRQILGQKVEFLVSFYNNEISEKSEIFDDQFSVERPDGSNFTLKIRSTKLEDSAMYFCASSDRVGGETQYFGPGTRLLVL.

The V and J genes are TRBV11-2 and TRBJ2-7; 7 bases map to TRBD1. CDR1 is SGHAT, CDR2 FQNNGV, per germline. The length of the CDR3 is 13 residues. Trimming cost V 3 bases and J 7 bases; bases outside gene matches: 6. Here the CDR3 DNA reads TGTGCCAGCAGCTTCGACAGGGCTGGAGAGCAGTACTTC. This sequence encodes CASSFDRAGEQYF.

This chain uses TRBV11-1 with TRBJ1-3; 8 bases align to TRBD1. Germline CDR1 is SGHAT and CDR2 is FQDESV (reference sequence). Losses at the gene ends were 8 bases for V and 2 bases for J; bases not matched to a gene: 8. The CDR3 totals 15 residues. The CDR3 sequence is CASALTGEAGNTIYF. The DNA of the CDR3 is TGTGCCAGCGCCTTGACAGGGGAAGCTGGAAACACCATATATTTT.

The chain combines TRBV30 with TRBJ2-7, with 7 bases fitting TRBD1. This CDR3 spans 13 amino acids. The germline gives CDR1 GTSNPN, CDR2 SVGIG (reference sequence). Unmatched junction bases numbered 5, after V lost 6 bases and J lost 0 bases. The CDR3 here is CACSGGPSYEQYF. The CDR3 bases are TGTGCCTGCTCAGGGGGACCCTCCTACGAGCAGTACTTC. Filled out from reference TRBV30 and TRBJ2-7, the complete variable domain reads SQTIHQWPATLVQPVGSPLSLECTVEGTSNPNLYWYRQAAGRGLQLLFYSVGIGQISSEVPQNLSASRPQDRQFILSSKKLLLSDSGFYLCACSGGPSYEQYFGPGTRLTVT.

The chain employs TRBV7-2 and TRBJ2-1, with D possibly being TRBD2 (7 bases). The germline V gene encodes CDR1 SGHTA and CDR2 FQGNSA. V shed 5 bases and J shed 0 bases, with 17 bases lying between them. This CDR3 region has 17 residues. The CDR3 loop reads CASSPARGLSSYNEQFF. CDR3 sequence (DNA): TGTGCCAGCAGCCCCGCGCGGGGGCTCAGCTCCTACAATGAGCAGTTCTTC.

The genes are TRBV6-1 and TRBJ1-5, with D tentatively TRBD1 (6 bases). The V end was cut by 7 bases, the J end by 4 bases, with 14 bases between. The germline gives CDR1 MNHNS, CDR2 SASEGT. The CDR3 totals 14 residues. CDR3: CASTRTALNQPQHF. The CDR3 DNA reads TGTGCCAGCACGCGGACAGCGCTGAATCAGCCCCAGCATTTT.